The 4 T cell receptor beta chains below all came from one sample that was sequenced in a study of T cell responses to AZD1222 COVID-19 vaccine. The protocol was immunoSEQ multiplex PCR, while the TCRdb copy is restricted to in-frame clones and leaves out a portion. This repertoire shows approximately 180,000 clones, roughly 89% found once; its top ten account for 1.5% to 2%. The sample was peripheral blood, taken on day 0 of AZD1222 vaccination. The receptor source for this set is an adult in good health.

The chain combines TRBV7-3 with TRBJ2-3; a weak D match, TRBD1 (6 bases). This CDR3 has 13 residues. Germline CDR1 reads SGHTA; CDR2 reads FQGTGA. Trimming stripped 2 bases from V and 9 bases from J, with 12 bases between. The CDR3: CASSLPPGATQYF. The CDR3 nucleotides are TGTGCCAGCAGCTTACCCCCAGGGGCCACGCAGTATTTT.

The chain employs TRBV10-1 and TRBJ1-1, with 10 nucleotides matching TRBD1. V lost 9 bases and J lost 1; bases outside the gene matches: 2. This CDR3 is 13 amino acids long. Germline V gene data show CDR1 as WNHNN and CDR2 as SYGVQD (reference sequence). The CDR3 is CASGTGANTEAFF. The CDR3 coding sequence is TGCGCCAGTGGGACAGGGGCGAACACTGAAGCTTTCTTT.

The chain combines TRBV7-9 with TRBJ2-6; maybe TRBD2 (5 bases). Deletions cut 1 base from V and 4 bases from J, with 11 bases between. The CDR3 loop spans 16 amino acids. Germline V CDR1 and CDR2: SEHNR, FQNEAQ (reference sequence). The CDR3 DNA reads as TGTGCCAGCAGCTTAGTAAGCGGCGCGGGGGCCAACGTCCTGACTTTC. This codes for CASSLVSGAGANVLTF.

This clone was found once. The rearrangement joins TRBV9 to TRBJ1-2; TRBD1 is a possible D gene (6 bases). Germline V gene sequence: CDR1 SGDLS, CDR2 YYNGEE. The CDR3 sequence is 15 residues long. Trimming removed 5 bases from V and 0 bases from J, with 14 bases in between. The CDR3 loop is CASSVGGLTNYGYTF. CDR3 nucleotide sequence: TGTGCCAGCAGTGTGGGGGGCCTTACTAACTATGGCTACACCTTC.